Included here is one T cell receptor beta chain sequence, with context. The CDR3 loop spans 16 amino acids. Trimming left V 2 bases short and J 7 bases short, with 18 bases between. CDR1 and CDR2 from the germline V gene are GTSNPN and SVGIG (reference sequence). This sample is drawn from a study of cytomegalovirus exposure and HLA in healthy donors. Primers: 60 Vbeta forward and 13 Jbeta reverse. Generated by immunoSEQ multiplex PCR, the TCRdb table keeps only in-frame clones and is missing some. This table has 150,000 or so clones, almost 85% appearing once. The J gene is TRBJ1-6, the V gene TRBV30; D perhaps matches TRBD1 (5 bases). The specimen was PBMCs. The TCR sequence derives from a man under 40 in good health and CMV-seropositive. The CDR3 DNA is TGTGCCTGGAGTACGCGGGGGGTCGGTGGCAATTCACCCCTCCACTTT. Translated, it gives CAWSTRGVGGNSPLHF.